The 11 T cell receptor beta chains in this list originate from one sample, sequenced in a study of T-cell memory formation after mild COVID-19. From the 5' RACE reads, TCRdb called clonotypes with MiXCR, one entry per CDR3 protein. In the table there are about 140,000 distinct CDR3 sequences, roughly 15% of which are singletons. The specimen sequenced was PBMCs or a T cell subset sorted from them (not recorded which). The receptors shown here come from an adult woman who had mild COVID-19 (a few samples of this study predate the infection). Cell type and time point are not known.

This clonotype was picked up a small number of times. This chain connects TRBV19 to TRBJ2-2; D is undetermined. The CDR3 length is 14 residues. Germline V gene sequence: CDR1 LNHDA, CDR2 SQIVND (reference sequence). V lost 3 bases and J lost 1, with 6 bases in between. In nucleotides, the CDR3 is TGTGCCAGTAGTATCTCGGAGAACACCGGGGAGCTGTTTTTT. Translated, it gives CASSISENTGELFF.

J is TRBJ2-7 and V is TRBV24-1; 8 nucleotides line up with TRBD1. CDR1 and CDR2 (germline): KGHDR, SFDVKD. V trimming: 2 bases; J trimming: 3 bases; junction bases outside the gene matches: 8. The CDR3 runs 16 residues. CDR3 region: CATSDSGTGDGYEQYF. The DNA for the CDR3 is TGTGCCACCAGTGATTCCGGGACAGGTGATGGCTACGAGCAGTACTTC.

This clonotype showed up just a few times. This rearrangement joins TRBV13 to TRBJ1-4; D is unclear. Trimming cost V 4 bases and J 4 bases, with 10 bases left between them. This CDR3 is 14 amino acids long. CDR1 and CDR2 (germline): PRHDT, FYEKMQ (reference sequence). CDR3 residues: CASSSYGSNEKLFF. CDR3 DNA: TGTGCCAGCAGCTCGTATGGTAGTAATGAAAAACTGTTTTTT.

V usage is TRBV12-3 or TRBV12-4 and J usage is TRBJ1-5; no reliable D call. CDR3 size: 14 residues. V dropped 6 bases and J dropped 10 bases, with 19 bases sitting between them. The CDR3: CASSLSGPRLPQHF. CDR3 coding DNA: TGTGCCAGCAGCCTGAGTGGCCCCAGGCTCCCCCAGCATTTT.

The chain couples TRBV7-9 to TRBJ2-5; a possible D gene is TRBD1 (6 bases). The V end lost 5 bases, the J end lost 6 bases, and 10 bases lay between the germline ends. CDR3 length: 12 amino acids. CDR1 is SEHNR and CDR2 is FQNEAQ in the germline V gene (reference sequence). The DNA of the CDR3 is TGTGCCAGCAGCCAGGGGATGAAGACCCAGTACTTC. Translation: CASSQGMKTQYF.

The rearrangement links TRBV6-2 or TRBV6-3 to TRBJ1-1, with 7 bases that match TRBD1. Germline loops: CDR1 MNHEY, CDR2 SVGEGT. The CDR3 spans 14 residues. The V segment lost 5 bases and the J segment 6 bases; nucleotides outside the gene matches: 9. CDR3 in amino acids: CASSREGASAEAFF. In DNA form, the CDR3 reads TGTGCCAGCAGTCGGGAGGGGGCGTCGGCTGAAGCTTTCTTT.

This clonotype was detected many times. The rearrangement joins TRBV7-8 to TRBJ2-3; D not certain. Germline values: CDR1 SGHVS, CDR2 FQNEAQ. There are 17 residues in the CDR3. Trimming left V 3 bases short and J 0 bases short, with 16 bases between. CDR3 DNA sequence: TGTGCCAGCAGCTTGGATTCAGAGACCACTAGCACAGATACGCAGTATTTT. This translates into CASSLDSETTSTDTQYF.

V usage is TRBV25-1 and J usage is TRBJ2-7; 10 bases fit TRBD2. The CDR3 has 13 amino acids. V was clipped by 5 bases and J by 5 bases; unmatched bases: 3. Germline lookup yields CDR1 MGHDK and CDR2 SYGVNS. The DNA of the CDR3 is TGTGCCAGCAGTAGCGGGGGGGCCCACGAGCAGTACTTC. Translating gives CASSSGGAHEQYF.

The rearrangement links TRBV5-1 to TRBJ1-4, with D perhaps matching TRBD1 (6 bases). The V gene lost 2 bases and the J gene lost 0 bases, with 17 bases spanning the gap. The CDR3 runs to 18 residues. Germline CDR1 and CDR2: SGHRS and YFSETQ. The CDR3 coding sequence is TGCGCCAGCAGCTTTGGACAGCCTCAATCGGCAACTAATGAAAAACTGTTTTTT. Amino acid sequence: CASSFGQPQSATNEKLFF.

This chain connects TRBV7-9 to TRBJ2-1; 7 nucleotides agree with TRBD2. The J segment lost 7 bases and the V segment lost 0 bases, leaving 9 bases of the junction unmatched. The CDR3 runs 16 residues. Germline-derived CDR1 and CDR2 are SEHNR and FQNEAQ (reference sequence). This CDR3 is CASSLALAEGPNEQFF. As DNA, the CDR3 is TGTGCCAGCAGCTTAGCCCTAGCGGAAGGGCCGAATGAGCAGTTCTTC.

The J gene is TRBJ2-7, the V gene TRBV18, with a weak D call TRBD1 (6 bases). Deletions cut 5 bases from V and 5 bases from J, with 10 bases between. Germline V CDR1 and CDR2: KGHSH, LQKENI. The CDR3 consists of 12 residues. CDR3 amino acids: CASSTNRDEQYF. The CDR3, as DNA: TGTGCCAGCTCAACAAACAGGGACGAGCAGTACTTC.